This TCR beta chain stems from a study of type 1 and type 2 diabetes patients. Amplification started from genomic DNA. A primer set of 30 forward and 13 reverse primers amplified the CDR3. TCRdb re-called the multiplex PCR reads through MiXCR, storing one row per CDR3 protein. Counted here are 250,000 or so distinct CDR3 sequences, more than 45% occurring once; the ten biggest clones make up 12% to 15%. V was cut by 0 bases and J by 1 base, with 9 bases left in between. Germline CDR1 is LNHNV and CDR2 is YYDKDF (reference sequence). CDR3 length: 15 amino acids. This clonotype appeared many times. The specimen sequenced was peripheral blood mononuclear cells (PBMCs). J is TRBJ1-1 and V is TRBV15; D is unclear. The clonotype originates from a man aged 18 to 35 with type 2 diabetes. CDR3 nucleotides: TGTGCCACCAGCAGAGATTTGGGTAAGAACACTGAAGCTTTCTTT. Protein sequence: CATSRDLGKNTEAFF.